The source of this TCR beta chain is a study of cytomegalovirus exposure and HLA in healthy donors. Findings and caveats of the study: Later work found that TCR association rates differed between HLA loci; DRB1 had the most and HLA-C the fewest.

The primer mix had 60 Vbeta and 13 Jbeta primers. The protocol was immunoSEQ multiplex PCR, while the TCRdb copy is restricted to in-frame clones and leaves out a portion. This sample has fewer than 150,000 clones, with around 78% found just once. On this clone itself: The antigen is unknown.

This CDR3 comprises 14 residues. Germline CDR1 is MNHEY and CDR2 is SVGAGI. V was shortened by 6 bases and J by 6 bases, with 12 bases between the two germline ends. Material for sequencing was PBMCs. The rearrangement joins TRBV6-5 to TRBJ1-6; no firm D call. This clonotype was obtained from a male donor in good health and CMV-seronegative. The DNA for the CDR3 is TGTGCCAGCAGCTATATTCCACTTAATTCACCCCTCCACTTT. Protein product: CASSYIPLNSPLHF.